The clone carrying this TCR beta chain was recorded at least ten times. Its antigen is not identified. Researchers amplified the TCR beta CDR3 regions from RNA transcripts. A set of HTBI primers served as the primers for a first-round RT-PCR of the TCR CDR3. TCRdb reanalysed the multiplex PCR reads using MiXCR and keeps one entry per CDR3 protein. The table has more than 300,000 distinct CDR3 sequences, about 18% seen once; the top ten hold 30% to 35%. The record originates from a study of T cells in Graves' hyperthyroidism and ophthalmopathy. General study findings and limits: Most thyroid-expanded clonotypes above 0.001 were also found in blood.

Unmatched junction bases numbered 3, after V lost 3 bases and J lost 4 bases. CDR3 length equals 15 residues. CDR1 is SGDLS, CDR2 YYNGEE, per germline. A patient was excluded if there was uncontrolled infection, other autoimmune disease, pregnancy or lactation. Source material: blood. This sequence originates from a woman in her twenties or thirties with Graves' hyperthyroidism that later progressed to Graves' ophthalmopathy. The rearrangement links TRBV9 to TRBJ1-6, with 8 bases identical to TRBD1. The CDR3 protein is CASSGQGNYNSPLHF. CDR3 DNA sequence: TGTGCCAGCAGCGGACAGGGGAATTATAATTCACCCCTCCACTTT.